This entry describes one TCR beta chain. Its cognate antigen has yet to be identified. Base qualities are not at hand, and no much larger clone is one base apart. This entry belongs to a study of CD8 T cells in ankylosing spondylitis (TCRdb year 2017). At the level of the whole study: To find TCR variants linked to disease, the study profiled T cell receptor beta repertoires in ankylosing spondylitis patients and healthy donors. The whole study cohort included over a hundred healthy donors and over 20 ankylosing spondylitis patients. Peripheral blood was sampled, and synovial fluid was also collected from ankylosing spondylitis patients. Findings and caveats that apply to the study as a whole: Some motif variants had previously been reported in the synovial fluid and blood of reactive arthritis patients, which suggests shared mechanisms of disease initiation. A TCR beta motif of several highly homologous amino acid variants appeared characteristic of blood from ankylosing spondylitis patients. A CD8+ phenotype was shown by the disease-linked clones, which were found at relatively low frequencies in peripheral blood. Significant enrichment of the disease-linked clones was reported in matched synovial fluid samples from ankylosing spondylitis patients.

CDR1 and CDR2, looked up from the germline V gene (reference sequence), are LNHNV and YYDKDF. The junction shows trimming of 0 bases on V and 4 bases on J, and the gene matches do not reach 11 bases of it. The CDR3 measures 18 amino acids from cysteine to phenylalanine. The only DNA kept is the CDR3, 54 bases in frame from the first base. TCRdb records Illumina HiSeq 2500 as the sequencer. Quantitative 5'-RACE with molecular barcodes was the method used to prepare the TCR beta libraries. The original methods were these. To identify disease-linked TCR variants, a new computational method was used, one built on a probabilistic model of VDJ rearrangement. Starting from the raw public reads, TCRdb applied fastp trimming at Q25, assembled clones with MiXCR and retained in-frame beta chains. Identical CDR3 protein sequences are pooled into one entry, listed with their most common genes and DNA. It is TCRdb's table, rather than the study itself, that gives the V and J calls and clone size. The sample table holds 650,000 to 800,000 distinct CDR3 sequences, of which roughly 19% were seen once. Of the sample, under 20% falls within the top ten clones.

This sequence uses TRBV15 and TRBJ1-1, with 10 middle bases fitting TRBD1. The material sequenced was blood, either unsorted or a sorted T cell fraction (not recorded which). This TCR was sampled from a male donor with ankylosing spondylitis. The CDR3 reads CATSRDTLTGQGGTEAFF. The DNA reads TGTGCCACCAGCAGAGACACACTGACCGGACAGGGGGGCACTGAAGCTTTCTTT.